This T cell receptor (beta chain) was sequenced for a study of blood T cells in healthy people across ages. Remarks on this clonotype: Its antigen is currently unknown.

For every donor, a draw yielded ten milliliters of peripheral blood. Germline V CDR1 and CDR2: SNHLY, FYNNEI. V was cut by 5 bases and J by 11 bases, with 16 bases left in between. The CDR3 covers 13 residues. Study-level results: Higher naive T cell percentage went strongly together with higher TCR beta diversity.

The authors ran a second PCR of 7 to 11 cycles using a sample-barcoded 5' primer and a J-beta primer mix. Each CDR3 protein is one row after TCRdb ran MiXCR on the 5' RACE reads. The sample has about 1.8 million distinct CDR3 sequences, less than 50% seen once; the top ten hold 2.1%. This receptor was obtained from a woman aged 40 to 50 in good health. What was sequenced was blood. The chain recombines TRBV2 with TRBJ2-4; a weak D match, TRBD1 (6 bases). The CDR3 sequence: CASSLQGWVVQYF. DNA of the CDR3: TGTGCCAGCAGTTTACAGGGTTGGGTCGTTCAGTACTTC. The full variable domain, completed using reference TRBV2 and TRBJ2-4, is EPEVTQTPSHQVTQMGQEVILRCVPISNHLYFYWYRQILGQKVEFLVSFYNNEISEKSEIFDDQFSVERPDGSNFTLKIRSTKLEDSAMYFCASSLQGWVVQYFGAGTRLSVL.